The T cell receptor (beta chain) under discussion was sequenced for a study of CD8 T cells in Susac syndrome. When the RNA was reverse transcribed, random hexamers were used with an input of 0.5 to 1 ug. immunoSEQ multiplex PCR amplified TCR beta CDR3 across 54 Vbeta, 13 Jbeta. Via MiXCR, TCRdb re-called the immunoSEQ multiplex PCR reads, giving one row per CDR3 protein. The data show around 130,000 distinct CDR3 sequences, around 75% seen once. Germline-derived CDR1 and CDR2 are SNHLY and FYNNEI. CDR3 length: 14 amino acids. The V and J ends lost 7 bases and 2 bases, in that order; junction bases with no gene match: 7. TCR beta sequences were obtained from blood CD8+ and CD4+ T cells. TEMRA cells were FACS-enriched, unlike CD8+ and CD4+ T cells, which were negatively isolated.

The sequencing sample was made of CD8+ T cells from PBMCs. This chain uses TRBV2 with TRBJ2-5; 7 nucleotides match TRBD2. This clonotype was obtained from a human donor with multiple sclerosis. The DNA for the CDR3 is TGTGCCAGCATAGCGCGGGAGATACAAGAGACCCAGTACTTC. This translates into CASIAREIQETQYF.